Listed below are T cell receptor beta chains from one sample, sequenced in a study of beta chain features in type 1 diabetes. The method was immunoSEQ multiplex PCR; TCRdb's version includes in-frame clones alone and lacks a portion of them. The sample holds 150,000 or so clones, 8% to 8.5% seen once. The sample was central memory CD4+ T cells from blood. The receptors were sampled from a woman between 18 and 29 years old with type 1 diabetes. CDR3s include the opening cysteine and the closing phenylalanine or tryptophan. The D gene is left open where the match is weak. Rows may omit the clone size; those that give it use once, few, many or a size class.

v_gene	d_gene	abundance	len	j_gene	CDR3nt	CDR3aa
TRBV7-9	.	.	15	TRBJ1-2	TGTGCCAGCAGCTTAGGGGTCCCCTCGGGGTATGGCTACACCTTC	CASSLGVPSGYGYTF
TRBV29-1	.	.	14	TRBJ1-5	TGCAGCGTCACGTCGGGGAACCTTAATCAGCCCCAGCATTTT	CSVTSGNLNQPQHF
TRBV5-1	TRBD2	few	14	TRBJ2-1	TGCGCCAGCGCCGGGACTAGCTCCTACAATGAGCAGTTCTTC	CASAGTSSYNEQFF
TRBV7-9	TRBD1	.	16	TRBJ2-7	TGTGCCAGCAGCTTGGCCGGACAGGGCCGCTGGGGCGAGCAGTACTTC	CASSLAGQGRWGEQYF
TRBV6-1	.	few	14	TRBJ2-3	TGTGCCAGCAGTGTCGGGACTAGCACAGATACGCAGTATTTT	CASSVGTSTDTQYF
TRBV6-5	.	.	13	TRBJ2-3	TGTGCCAGCAGTTACTCCAGGGTCGATACGCAGTATTTT	CASSYSRVDTQYF
TRBV2	.	few	13	TRBJ2-3	TGTGCCAGCAGTGAAATCGTGCGAGATACGCAGTATTTT	CASSEIVRDTQYF
TRBV19	TRBD2	.	16	TRBJ2-2	TGTGCCACTACCTCTCGGACTAGCGGTAACTATGGGGAGCTGTTTTTT	CATTSRTSGNYGELFF
TRBV7-9	TRBD1	.	15	TRBJ1-2	TGTGCCAGCAGCCCGATTGGGACAGGACTCTATGGCTACACCTTC	CASSPIGTGLYGYTF
TRBV19	TRBD1	.	15	TRBJ2-2	TGTGCCAGTAAGGTCGGGCAGGGGGTCACCGGGGAGCTGTTTTTT	CASKVGQGVTGELFF
TRBV21-1	.	.	17	TRBJ2-7	TGTGCCAGCAGCAAACTGTCAGCGGGTAGAACCACTGAGGAGCAGTACTTC	CASSKLSAGRTTEEQYF
TRBV30	TRBD2	.	13	TRBJ2-7	TGTGCCTGGAGTAGCGGGATCTCCTACGAGCAGTACTTC	CAWSSGISYEQYF
TRBV18	.	.	13	TRBJ2-1	TGTGCCAGCGCACAGGAGGGGCAGGATGAGCAGTTCTTC	CASAQEGQDEQFF